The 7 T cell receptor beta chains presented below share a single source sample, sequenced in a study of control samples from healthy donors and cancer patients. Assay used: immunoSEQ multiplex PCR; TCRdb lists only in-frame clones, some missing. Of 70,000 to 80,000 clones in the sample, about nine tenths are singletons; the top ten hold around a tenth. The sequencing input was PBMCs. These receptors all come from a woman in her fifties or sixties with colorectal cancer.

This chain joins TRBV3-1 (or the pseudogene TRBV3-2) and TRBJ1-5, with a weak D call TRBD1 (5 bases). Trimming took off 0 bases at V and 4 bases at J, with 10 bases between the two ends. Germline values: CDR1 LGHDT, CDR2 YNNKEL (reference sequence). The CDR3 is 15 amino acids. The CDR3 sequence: CASSQDLTANQPQHF. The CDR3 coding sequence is TGTGCCAGCAGCCAAGATCTGACAGCAAATCAGCCCCAGCATTTT.

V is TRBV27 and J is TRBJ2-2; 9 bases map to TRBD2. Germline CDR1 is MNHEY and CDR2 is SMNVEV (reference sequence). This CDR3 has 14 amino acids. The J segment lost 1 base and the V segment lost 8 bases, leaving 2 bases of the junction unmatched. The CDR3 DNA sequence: TGTGCCAGCTGTAGCGGGGGGAACACCGGGGAGCTGTTTTTT. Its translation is CASCSGGNTGELFF.

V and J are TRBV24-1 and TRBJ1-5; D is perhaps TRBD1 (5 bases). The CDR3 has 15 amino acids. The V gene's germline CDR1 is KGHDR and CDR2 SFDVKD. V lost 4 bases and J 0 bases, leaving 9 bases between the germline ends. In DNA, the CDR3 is TGTGCCACCAGTGACAGGGCTGATAGCAATCAGCCCCAGCATTTT. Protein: CATSDRADSNQPQHF.

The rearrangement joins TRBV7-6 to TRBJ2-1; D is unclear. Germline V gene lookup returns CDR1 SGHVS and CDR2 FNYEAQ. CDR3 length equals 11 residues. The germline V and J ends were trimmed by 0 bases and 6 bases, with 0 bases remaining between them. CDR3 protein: CASSLANEQFF. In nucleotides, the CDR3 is TGTGCCAGCAGCTTAGCCAATGAGCAGTTCTTC.

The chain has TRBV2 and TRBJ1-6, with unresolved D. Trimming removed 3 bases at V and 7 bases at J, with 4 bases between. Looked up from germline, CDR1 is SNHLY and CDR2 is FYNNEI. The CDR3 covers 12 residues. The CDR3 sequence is CASSDGNSPLHF. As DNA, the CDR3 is TGTGCCAGCAGTGACGGGAATTCACCCCTCCACTTT.

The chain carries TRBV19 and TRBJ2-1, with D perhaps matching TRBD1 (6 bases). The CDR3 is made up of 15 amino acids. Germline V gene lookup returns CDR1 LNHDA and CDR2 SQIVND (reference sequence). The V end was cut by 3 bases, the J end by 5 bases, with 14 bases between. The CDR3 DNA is TGTGCCAGTAGTATGATGGGGGCTGGGGACAATGAGCAGTTCTTC. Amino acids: CASSMMGAGDNEQFF.

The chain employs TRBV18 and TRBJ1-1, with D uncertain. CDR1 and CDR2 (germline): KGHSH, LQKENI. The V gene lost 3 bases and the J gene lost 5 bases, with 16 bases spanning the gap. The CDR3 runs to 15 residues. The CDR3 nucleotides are TGTGCCAGCTCACCGGTCTCGGGAGGGCGTACTGAAGCTTTCTTT. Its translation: CASSPVSGGRTEAFF.